The 13 T cell receptor beta chains below were found in one sample sequenced in a study of T-cell memory formation after mild COVID-19. TCRdb re-called the 5' RACE reads with MiXCR, one entry per CDR3 protein. The table shows roughly 110,000 distinct CDR3 sequences, with around 12% occurring only once. Sequencing was done on a sample of PBMCs or a T cell subset sorted from them (not recorded which). The source of these receptors is an adult woman who had mild COVID-19 (a few samples of this study predate the infection). Cell type and time point are not known.

This clonotype was counted many times. The genes are TRBV20-1 and TRBJ2-1; 11 bases are a match to TRBD2. The germline CDR1 and CDR2 sequences are DFQATT and SNEGSKA (reference sequence). J gave up 4 bases and V 5 bases, and 1 base lay outside the gene matches. The length of the CDR3 is 13 residues. This chain's CDR3 is CSAWTSGYNEQFF. The CDR3 DNA is TGCAGTGCTTGGACTAGCGGGTACAATGAGCAGTTCTTC.

The chain employs TRBV5-1 and TRBJ2-7; 8 bases match TRBD1. The CDR3 runs to 16 residues. Germline V CDR1 and CDR2: SGHRS, YFSETQ. V gave up 4 bases and J gave up 4 bases; unmatched junction bases: 13. The CDR3 reads CASSPDPGTGGYEQYF. For the CDR3, the DNA is TGCGCCAGCAGCCCGGACCCCGGGACAGGAGGTTACGAGCAGTACTTC.

The chain couples TRBV6-2 or TRBV6-3 to TRBJ2-3, with D possibly matching TRBD2 (5 bases). Deletions cut 5 bases from V and 1 base from J, with 16 bases between. Germline V gene sequence: CDR1 MNHEY, CDR2 SVGEGT. The CDR3 is made up of 16 amino acids. CDR3 protein: CASSPRHLAGTDTQYF. Here the CDR3 DNA reads TGTGCCAGCAGTCCAAGACATCTAGCCGGCACAGATACGCAGTATTTT.

This chain links TRBV12-3 or TRBV12-4 with TRBJ1-6; 11 bases fit TRBD1. V lost 5 bases to trimming and J lost 7 bases; unmatched junction nucleotides: 4. The CDR3 has 15 amino acids. For the CDR3, the DNA is TGTGCCAGCAGTCCCGGGACAGGGGGGAATTCACCCCTCCACTTT. Translated, it gives CASSPGTGGNSPLHF.

This clonotype appeared many times. The CDR3 DNA reads as TGTGCCAGCAGCTCCTCCTCCTACAATGAGCAGTTCTTC. This encodes CASSSSSYNEQFF. The V call is TRBV7-2, the J call TRBJ2-1; no firm D call. Germline V gives CDR1 SGHTA, CDR2 FQGNSA. Trimming stripped 4 bases from V and 0 bases from J, with 4 bases between. The CDR3 is made up of 13 amino acids.

The chain couples TRBV9 to TRBJ2-3; 8 bases align to TRBD2. This CDR3 has 17 amino acids. Germline CDR1 SGDLS, CDR2 YYNGEE. Germline trimming cut 4 bases from V and 0 bases from J; bases unmatched to any gene: 10. CDR3 loop: CASSPSWRGDSTDTQYF. CDR3 nucleotide sequence: TGTGCCAGCAGCCCGAGTTGGCGGGGGGATAGCACAGATACGCAGTATTTT.

The genes are TRBV7-6 and TRBJ1-6; 11 positions agree with TRBD1. The CDR3 sequence is 20 residues long. The germline V gene has CDR1 SGHVS and CDR2 FNYEAQ. The J segment lost 4 bases and the V segment lost 4 bases, leaving 15 bases of the junction unmatched. CDR3 residues: CASSSLPGQGDSGYNSPLHF. The CDR3 DNA reads TGTGCCAGCAGCTCTCTCCCGGGACAGGGGGACTCAGGTTATAATTCACCCCTCCACTTT. The full variable domain, with the rest looked up from reference TRBV7-6 and TRBJ1-6, is GAGVSQSPRYKVTKRGQDVALRCDPISGHVSLYWYRQALGQGPEFLTYFNYEAQQDKSGLPNDRFSAERPEGSISTLTIQRTEQRDSAMYRCASSSLPGQGDSGYNSPLHFGNGTRLTVT.

In its sample, this clonotype was seen a few times. The chain employs TRBV29-1 and TRBJ2-2; perhaps TRBD2 as D (6 bases). The CDR3 is made up of 16 amino acids. The V and J ends lost 5 bases and 3 bases respectively, with 19 bases between them. CDR1 is SQVTM and CDR2 is ANQGSEA in the germline V gene. CDR3: CSVFGPGREHTGELFF. The CDR3 region has the DNA TGCAGCGTTTTTGGGCCAGGACGGGAGCACACCGGGGAGCTGTTTTTT.

This chain links TRBV25-1 with TRBJ2-5; 11 bases fit TRBD2. This CDR3 has 15 amino acids. V was pared by 3 bases and J by 4 bases, with 4 bases of the junction left unmatched. Germline assignment: CDR1 MGHDK and CDR2 SYGVNS. CDR3: CASSETSGVRETQYF. The CDR3 coding sequence is TGTGCCAGCAGTGAGACTAGCGGGGTTCGAGAGACCCAGTACTTC.

CDR3 loop: CASSAGFSTIEAFF. DNA for the CDR3: TGCGCCAGCAGCGCGGGTTTCAGTACCATTGAAGCTTTCTTT. The chain carries TRBV5-1 and TRBJ1-1; no firm D call. The CDR3 spans 14 residues. Trimming stripped 4 bases from V and 7 bases from J, with 17 bases between. From germline, CDR1 is SGHRS and CDR2 YFSETQ.

This clonotype has only a few counts. The V gene is TRBV20-1, the J gene TRBJ2-2, with 9 bases lining up with TRBD2. Germline lookup yields CDR1 DFQATT and CDR2 SNEGSKA (reference sequence). This CDR3 spans 20 amino acids. Unmatched junction bases numbered 14, after V lost 0 bases and J lost 0 bases. Here the CDR3 DNA reads TGCAGTGCTAGAGACACCCTGTGGGCTAGCGGGGTGACGAACACCGGGGAGCTGTTTTTT. Translating it yields CSARDTLWASGVTNTGELFF.

This clonotype showed up just a few times. The chain carries TRBV7-9 and TRBJ2-7; the D gene is possibly TRBD1 (6 bases). Per germline, CDR1 SEHNR and CDR2 FQNEAQ (reference sequence). The CDR3 runs to 14 residues. Trimming cost V 5 bases and J 2 bases, with 13 bases left between them. DNA for the CDR3: TGTGCCAGCAGCCCCGACCACAGGGCCTACGAGCAGTACTTC. This sequence encodes CASSPDHRAYEQYF.

This clonotype came up once. This chain joins TRBV7-9 and TRBJ1-5, with D possibly matching TRBD1 (6 bases). V dropped 2 bases and J dropped 7 bases, with 24 bases sitting between them. CDR3 size: 18 residues. CDR1 and CDR2 (germline): SEHNR, FQNEAQ (reference sequence). As DNA, the CDR3 is TGTGCCAGCAGCTTAAAAGGGAAGGACTGGGGGCAGGAACAGCCCCAGCATTTT. Its protein product is CASSLKGKDWGQEQPQHF. Filled out from reference TRBV7-9 and TRBJ1-5, the complete variable domain reads DTGVSQNPRHKITKRGQNVTFRCDPISEHNRLYWYRQTLGQGPEFLTYFQNEAQLEKSRLLSDRFSAERPKGSFSTLEIQRTEQGDSAMYLCASSLKGKDWGQEQPQHFGDGTRLSIL.